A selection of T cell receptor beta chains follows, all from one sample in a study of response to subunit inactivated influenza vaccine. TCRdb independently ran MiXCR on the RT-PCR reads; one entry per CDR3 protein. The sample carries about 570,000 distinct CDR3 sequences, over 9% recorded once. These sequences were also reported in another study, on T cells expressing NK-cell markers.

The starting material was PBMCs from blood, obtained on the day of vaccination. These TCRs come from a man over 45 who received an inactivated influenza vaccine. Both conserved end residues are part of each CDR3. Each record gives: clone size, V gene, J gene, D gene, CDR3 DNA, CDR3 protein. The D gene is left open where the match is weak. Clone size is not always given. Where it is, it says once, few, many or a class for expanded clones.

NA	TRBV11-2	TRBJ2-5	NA	TGTGCCAGCAGCTTAACCTGGTTAGGGACGGAGACCCAGTACTTC	CASSLTWLGTETQYF
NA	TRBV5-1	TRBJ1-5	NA	TGCGCCAGCAGCCCCCTGGGGGAGAGCAATCAGCCCCAGCATTTT	CASSPLGESNQPQHF
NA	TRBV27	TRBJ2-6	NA	TGTGCCAGCAGTTTATGGAAACCGTCATCTGGGGCCAACGTCCTGACTTTC	CASSLWKPSSGANVLTF
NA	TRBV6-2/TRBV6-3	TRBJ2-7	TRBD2	TGTGCCAGCAGTTTAAGGACTAGCGGGAGGAGCTCCTACGAGCAGTACTTC	CASSLRTSGRSSYEQYF
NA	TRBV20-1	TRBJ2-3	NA	TGCAGTGCGCCTAGACAGGGAGGTACGCAGTATTTT	CSAPRQGGTQYF
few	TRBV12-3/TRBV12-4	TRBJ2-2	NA	TGTGCCAGCAGGCCCGATCCCGCCAACACCGGGGAGCTGTTTTTT	CASRPDPANTGELFF
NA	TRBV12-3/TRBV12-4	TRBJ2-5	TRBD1	TGTGCCAGCAGTTCTGGACAGGCCAAAGAGACCCAGTACTTC	CASSSGQAKETQYF
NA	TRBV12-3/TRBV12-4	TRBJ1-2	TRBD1	TGTGCCAGCAGCCTGGGACAGAACTATGTCTACACCTTC	CASSLGQNYVYTF
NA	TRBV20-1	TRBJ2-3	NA	TGCAGTGCTAGTGGAGGGTCGGATACGCAGTATTTT	CSASGGSDTQYF
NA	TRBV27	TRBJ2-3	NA	TGTGCCAGCAGTATCCAGGGGTTGATAGATACGCAGTATTTT	CASSIQGLIDTQYF
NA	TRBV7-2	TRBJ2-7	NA	TGTGCCAGCAGCTTAGCGGGAGCTCAGGGCGAGCAGTACTTC	CASSLAGAQGEQYF
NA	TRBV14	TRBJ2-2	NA	TGTGCCAGCAGTCCTCAAGCGACCGGCGGGGAGCTGTTTTTT	CASSPQATGGELFF
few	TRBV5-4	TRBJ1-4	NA	TGTGCCAGCAGCGCCGGGCAGGGTCCGTCTAATGAAAAACTGTTTTTT	CASSAGQGPSNEKLFF
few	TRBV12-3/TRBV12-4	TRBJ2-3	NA	TGTGCCAGCAGTTTAGTTTCGGTTAGGCATACGCAGTATTTT	CASSLVSVRHTQYF
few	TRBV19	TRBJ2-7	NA	TGTGCCAGTAGTGTGCGACAGCCGACTACGTCCTACGAGCAGTACTTC	CASSVRQPTTSYEQYF
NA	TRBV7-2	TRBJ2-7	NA	TGTGCCAGCAGCTTAGGAGGGGCTAGTCGCGAGCAGTACTTC	CASSLGGASREQYF
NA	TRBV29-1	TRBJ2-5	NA	TGCAGCGTTGATTGGGGGGAGACCCAGTACTTC	CSVDWGETQYF
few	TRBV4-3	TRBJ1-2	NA	TGCGCCAGCAGCCAAGAACCGGGACAATGGGACTATGGCTACACCTTC	CASSQEPGQWDYGYTF
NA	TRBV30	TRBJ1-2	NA	TGTGCCTGGAGTGGGGCGGGGGGGCGTAGCTATGGCTACACCTTC	CAWSGAGGRSYGYTF
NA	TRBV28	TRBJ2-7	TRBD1	TGTGCCAGCAGTCCCCCGGACAGGGGGCATGAGCAGTACTTC	CASSPPDRGHEQYF
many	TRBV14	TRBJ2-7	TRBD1	TGTGCCAGCAGCTCGACCACGGGACAGGGTTCCTACGAGCAGTACTTC	CASSSTTGQGSYEQYF
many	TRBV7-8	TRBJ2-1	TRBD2	TGTGCCAGCAGCTTAACTAGCGGGAGAAATGAGCAGTTCTTC	CASSLTSGRNEQFF
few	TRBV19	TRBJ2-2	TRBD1	TGTGCCAGTACCGTACAGGGGGCTAACACCGGGGAGCTGTTTTTT	CASTVQGANTGELFF
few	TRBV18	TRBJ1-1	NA	TGTGCCAGCTCTACAGGTTTGAACACTGAAGCTTTCTTT	CASSTGLNTEAFF